What follows describes a single T cell receptor (beta chain). Original methodology: Amplification with reference gene primers provided the estimates of nucleated cell counts. Sequencing was performed with immunoSEQ multiplex PCR; in TCRdb, only in-frame clones are kept and a portion is missing. That table furnishes V, J and clone size, whereas the DNA furnished D and trimming. The repertoire holds about 270,000 clones, under 90% seen once, with about 3% in the top ten. These data belong to a study of blood T cell repertoires in COVID-19. About the research overall: Samples representing acute and convalescent COVID-19 were sourced from the United States, Italy and Spain. PBMCs, B-cell-depleted T cells, or T cells provided the cDNA or gDNA that made up the material.

V lost 1 base to trimming and J lost 2 bases, with 4 bases between them. The CDR3 has 13 residues. Germline V gene sequence: CDR1 SEHNR, CDR2 FQNEAQ (reference sequence). The TCR sequence derives from a woman younger than 30 with acute or convalescent COVID-19. Sequencing was carried out using peripheral blood. This chain joins TRBV7-9 and TRBJ2-3; D is unclear. The DNA of the CDR3 is TGTGCCAGCAGCTTAGGGCTCACAGATACGCAGTATTTT. This translates into CASSLGLTDTQYF.